This T cell receptor beta chain comes out of a study of regulatory and conventional T cells in RAG deficiency. The sorted conventional CD4+ T cells were CD25-low and CD127-high, with genomic DNA sequenced. Of eight RAG-deficient patients, one had SCID, two Omenn syndrome, five CID or atypical SCID. The protocol was immunoSEQ multiplex PCR, while the TCRdb copy is restricted to in-frame clones and leaves out a portion. This table holds about 400 clones, around 33% found once. Study-level results: In Omenn syndrome, Treg and Tconv repertoires overlapped >85%. Other subsets showed around 10-fold reductions, but Treg unique TCR beta sequences fell approximately 100-fold in these patients.

On this clone: What it binds is unknown.

This TCR was sampled from a human donor with RAG deficiency presenting as severe combined immunodeficiency. Sequencing was performed on CD4+ effector T cells sorted from blood.

DNA of the CDR3: TGTGCCAGCAGGCGACAGGCAGGAGGAAACACCATATATTTT. Its translation: CASRRQAGGNTIYF. The V call is TRBV6-5, the J call TRBJ1-3; D is perhaps TRBD1 (6 bases). Germline V gives CDR1 MNHEY, CDR2 SVGAGI. This CDR3 is built from 14 residues. With 6 bases removed from V and 4 bases from J, the gap between germline ends came to 13 bases.